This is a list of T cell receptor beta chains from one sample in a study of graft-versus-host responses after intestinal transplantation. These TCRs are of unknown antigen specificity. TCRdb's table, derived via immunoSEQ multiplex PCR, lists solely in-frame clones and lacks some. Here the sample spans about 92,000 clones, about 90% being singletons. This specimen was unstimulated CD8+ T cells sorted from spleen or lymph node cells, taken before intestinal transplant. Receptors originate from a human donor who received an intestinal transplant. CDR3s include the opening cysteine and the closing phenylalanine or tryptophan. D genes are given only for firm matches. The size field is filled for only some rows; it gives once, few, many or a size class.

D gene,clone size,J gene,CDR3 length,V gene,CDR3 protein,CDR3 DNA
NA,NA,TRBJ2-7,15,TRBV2,CASSQSKLKSDEQYF,TGTGCCAGCAGTCAAAGCAAACTAAAGTCCGACGAGCAGTACTTC
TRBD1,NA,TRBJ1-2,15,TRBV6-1,CASRGGRDRGDGYTF,TGTGCCAGCAGGGGTGGAAGGGACAGGGGGGATGGCTACACCTTC
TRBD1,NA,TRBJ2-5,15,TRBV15,CATSRTGTYQETQYF,TGTGCCACCAGCAGGACAGGGACGTACCAAGAGACCCAGTACTTC
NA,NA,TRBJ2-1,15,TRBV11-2,CASSLVWTANNEQFF,TGTGCCAGCAGCTTAGTGTGGACAGCAAATAATGAGCAGTTCTTC
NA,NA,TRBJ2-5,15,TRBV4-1,CASSQDPGYQETQYF,TGCGCCAGCAGCCAAGATCCAGGGTACCAAGAGACCCAGTACTTC
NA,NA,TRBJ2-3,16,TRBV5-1,CASSLDPGDTTDTQYF,TGCGCCAGCAGCTTGGATCCGGGGGATACCACAGATACGCAGTATTTT
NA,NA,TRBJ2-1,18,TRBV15,CATSGRDKMTGAVNEQFF,TGTGCCACCAGCGGACGGGACAAGATGACGGGGGCTGTCAATGAGCAGTTCTTC
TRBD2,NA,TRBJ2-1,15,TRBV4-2,CASSQVGLAPNEQFF,TGTGCCAGCAGCCAAGTTGGACTAGCCCCCAATGAGCAGTTCTTC
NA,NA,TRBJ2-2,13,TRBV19,CATPRADTGELFF,TGTGCCACCCCTCGGGCGGACACCGGGGAGCTGTTTTTT
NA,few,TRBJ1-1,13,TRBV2,CAAAGRVNTEAFF,TGTGCCGCAGCTGGTAGGGTAAACACTGAAGCTTTCTTT
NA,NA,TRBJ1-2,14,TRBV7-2,CASSLMAYSYGYTF,TGTGCCAGCAGCTTAATGGCTTACAGCTATGGCTACACCTTC
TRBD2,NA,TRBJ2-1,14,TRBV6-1,CASSAGTSFNEQFF,TGTGCCAGCAGTGCCGGGACTAGCTTCAATGAGCAGTTCTTC
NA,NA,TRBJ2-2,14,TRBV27,CASSLLGNTGELFF,TGTGCCAGCAGTTTATTAGGCAACACCGGGGAGCTGTTTTTT
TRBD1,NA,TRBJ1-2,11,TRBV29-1,CSGTGDYGYTF,TGCAGCGGGACAGGGGACTATGGCTACACCTTC
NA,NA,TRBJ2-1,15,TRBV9,CASSVVDVTYNEQFF,TGTGCCAGCAGCGTAGTTGATGTAACCTACAATGAGCAGTTCTTC
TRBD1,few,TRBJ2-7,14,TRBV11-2,CASSLGQGAYEQYF,TGTGCCAGCAGCTTAGGACAGGGGGCCTACGAGCAGTACTTC
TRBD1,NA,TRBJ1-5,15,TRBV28,CASSTGVGTLQSQHF,TGTGCCAGCAGTACAGGGGTGGGGACACTTCAGTCCCAGCATTTT
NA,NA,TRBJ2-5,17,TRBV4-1,CASSQVYPLGRGETQYF,TGCGCCAGCAGCCAAGTCTACCCACTAGGAAGGGGTGAGACCCAGTACTTC
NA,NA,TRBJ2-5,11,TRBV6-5,CASGFQGTQYF,TGTGCCAGCGGGTTCCAGGGGACCCAGTACTTC
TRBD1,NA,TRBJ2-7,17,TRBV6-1,CASSEEDSGTGTYEQYF,TGTGCCAGCAGTGAAGAAGACTCCGGGACAGGAACCTACGAGCAGTACTTC